These 20 T cell receptor beta chains came from one sample sequenced in a study of T-cell memory formation after mild COVID-19. Each CDR3 protein gets one entry after TCRdb re-called the 5' RACE reads with MiXCR. The table lists some 210,000 distinct CDR3 sequences, 8% to 11% of them singletons. The sample consisted of PBMCs or a T cell subset sorted from them (not recorded which). These receptor sequences come from a man younger than 35 who had mild COVID-19 (a few samples of this study predate the infection). Cell type and time point are not known.

This clonotype occurred many times. CDR3 sequence reads: CSASQLAKNIQYF. The CDR3 region has the DNA TGCAGTGCTAGTCAGTTAGCCAAAAACATTCAGTACTTC. The J gene is TRBJ2-4, the V gene TRBV20-1; D gene uncertain. V lost 3 bases and J 0 bases, leaving 6 bases between the germline ends. Germline CDR1 and CDR2: DFQATT and SNEGSKA (reference sequence). The CDR3 sequence is 13 residues long.

CDR3 residues: CASSYRQETKGYEQYV. The DNA of the CDR3 is TGTGCCAGCAGTTACCGACAGGAAACCAAGGGCTACGAGCAGTACGTC. The chain uses TRBV6-6 and TRBJ2-7; D may be TRBD1 (6 bases). Germline V CDR1 and CDR2: MNHNY, SVGAGI (reference sequence). The CDR3 sequence is 16 residues long. The V gene lost 2 bases and the J gene lost 3 bases, with 17 bases spanning the gap.

This clonotype was counted at least ten times. The rearrangement links TRBV10-3 to TRBJ2-5; D not certain. Germline V gene sequence: CDR1 ENHRY, CDR2 SYGVKD. The V gene lost 4 bases and the J gene lost 5 bases, with 8 bases spanning the gap. The CDR3 consists of 12 residues. CDR3 coding DNA: TGTGCCATCAGTGCCGGCGTGGAGACCCAGTACTTC. Amino acids: CAISAGVETQYF.

This clonotype was counted only a few times. The chain uses TRBV29-1 and TRBJ2-5; D may be TRBD1 or TRBD2 (5 bases each). The CDR3 extends over 12 amino acids. V lost 4 bases to trimming and J lost 2 bases, with 8 bases between them. Germline loops: CDR1 SQVTM, CDR2 ANQGSEA. The CDR3 sequence: CSVAGPQETQYF. In DNA form, the CDR3 reads TGCAGCGTTGCGGGACCTCAAGAGACCCAGTACTTC.

CDR3 nucleotide sequence: TGTGCCACGCGGAGGACAGGGTCGAACACTGAAGCTTTCTTT. Protein: CATRRTGSNTEAFF. V is TRBV10-3 and J is TRBJ1-1; 8 positions match TRBD1. Germline assignment: CDR1 ENHRY and CDR2 SYGVKD. Trimming removed 10 bases from V and 1 base from J; junction bases left unmatched: 8. The CDR3 loop spans 14 amino acids.

This clonotype came up a few times. The rearrangement links TRBV20-1 to TRBJ1-4; 9 positions agree with TRBD1. V lost 6 bases to trimming and J lost 6 bases; unmatched junction nucleotides: 11. Germline V lookup: CDR1 DFQATT, CDR2 SNEGSKA (reference sequence). The CDR3 covers 15 residues. CDR3 amino acids: CSAPDPGQGDEKLFF. CDR3 DNA: TGCAGTGCCCCCGATCCGGGACAGGGAGATGAAAAACTGTTTTTT.

The chain is built from TRBV5-4 and TRBJ1-1, with 10 bases that match TRBD1. The CDR3 contains 13 residues. V was clipped by 5 bases and J by 10 bases; unmatched bases: 8. Germline V gene lookup returns CDR1 SGHNT and CDR2 YYREEE (reference sequence). DNA of the CDR3: TGTGCCAGCAGGCGTGACAGGGGGCCAGGAGCTTTCTTT. As protein: CASRRDRGPGAFF.

This clonotype was picked up a small number of times. The chain employs TRBV7-9 and TRBJ1-4, with D unresolved. Germline lookup yields CDR1 SEHNR and CDR2 FQNEAQ (reference sequence). Trimming took off 5 bases at V and 6 bases at J, with 16 bases between the two ends. The CDR3 runs 15 residues. DNA for the CDR3: TGTGCCAGCAGCCCGTCGGCAGTGTTCCATGAAAAACTGTTTTTT. This translates into CASSPSAVFHEKLFF.

The V call is TRBV9, the J call TRBJ2-1; a weak D match, TRBD2 (5 bases). Trimming took off 0 bases at V and 5 bases at J, with 12 bases between the two ends. CDR3 length: 15 amino acids. The germline gives CDR1 SGDLS, CDR2 YYNGEE. For the CDR3, the DNA is TGTGCCAGCAGCGTAGTCGCCCGGGGTCACAATGAGCAGTTCTTC. This codes for CASSVVARGHNEQFF.

At least ten counts were recorded for this clonotype. CDR3 residues: CSASSGGVYTQYF. Written as DNA, the CDR3 is TGCAGTGCTAGTAGCGGGGGGGTATATACGCAGTATTTT. This chain joins TRBV20-1 and TRBJ2-3; 11 bases align to TRBD2. The germline V gene has CDR1 DFQATT and CDR2 SNEGSKA (reference sequence). The ends lost 3 bases at V and 7 bases at J; junction bases unmatched: 3. The CDR3 covers 13 residues.

J is TRBJ1-6 and V is TRBV25-1; D may be TRBD1 (6 bases). This CDR3 region has 15 residues. V shed 6 bases and J shed 8 bases, with 17 bases lying between them. CDR1 is MGHDK and CDR2 is SYGVNS in the germline V gene. The CDR3: CASSHRRAGDSPLHF. CDR3 bases: TGTGCCAGCAGCCATCGGAGGGCAGGGGATTCACCCCTCCACTTT.

This clonotype came up a few times. The chain links TRBV18 to TRBJ2-1; unclear D gene. The CDR3 consists of 16 residues. CDR1 and CDR2 (germline): KGHSH, LQKENI. Trimming left V 1 base short and J 0 bases short, with 10 bases between. This chain's CDR3 is CASSPRTEPSYNEQFF. CDR3 bases: TGTGCCAGCTCACCACGAACAGAACCCTCCTACAATGAGCAGTTCTTC.

The rearrangement links TRBV12-3 or TRBV12-4 to TRBJ2-1; 8 bases map to TRBD1. Trimming cost V 6 bases and J 8 bases; bases outside gene matches: 6. The CDR3 has 13 residues. The CDR3 DNA reads TGTGCCAGCAGGAGGCAGGGGGCCGATGAGCAGTTCTTC. Protein product: CASRRQGADEQFF.

V usage is TRBV12-3 or TRBV12-4 and J usage is TRBJ1-5, with a weak D call TRBD1 (5 bases). Trimming removed 5 bases at V and 6 bases at J, with 17 bases between. The CDR3 consists of 15 residues. CDR3: CASSAGLGEGQPQHF. CDR3 nucleotides: TGTGCCAGCAGTGCCGGGCTGGGGGAGGGTCAGCCCCAGCATTTT.

A remark on this clonotype: The CDR3 carries no conserved terminal phenylalanine or tryptophan, so it likely arises from a read error. This sequence joins TRBV6-5 and TRBJ1-1, with D unclear. The V end was cut by 2 bases, the J end by 3 bases, with 19 bases between. The CDR3 is 17 amino acids. Germline lookup yields CDR1 MNHEY and CDR2 SVGAGI. The DNA of the CDR3 is TGTGCCAGCAGTTACACCAGCCGGGTGGGGAAGGACACTGAAGCTTTCCTT. This sequence encodes CASSYTSRVGKDTEAFL.

The rearrangement joins TRBV3-1 to TRBJ1-1; no firm D call. Germline V CDR1 and CDR2: LGHDT, YNNKEL (reference sequence). The CDR3 has 12 amino acids. V lost 4 bases and J 8 bases, leaving 11 bases between the germline ends. DNA for the CDR3: TGTGCCAGCAGCCTCTTAAGGAGAGAAGCTTTCTTT. It encodes CASSLLRREAFF.

This clonotype has only a few counts. The chain links TRBV12-3 or TRBV12-4 to TRBJ1-1, with unresolved D. Trimming stripped 6 bases from V and 5 bases from J, with 16 bases between. The CDR3 runs 14 residues. In DNA, the CDR3 is TGTGCCAGCAGCCCGAGTAGTTTTAGAACTGAAGCTTTCTTT. Translation gives CASSPSSFRTEAFF.

This clonotype was found many times. The CDR3 DNA reads as TGTGCCAGCAGTTTTGCGAAGGGGGGTAAGACCCAGTACTTC. Its protein product is CASSFAKGGKTQYF. The chain recombines TRBV27 with TRBJ2-5; D tentatively fits TRBD1 or TRBD2 (6 bases each). The V gene lost 3 bases and the J gene lost 6 bases, with 14 bases spanning the gap. The germline gives CDR1 MNHEY, CDR2 SMNVEV (reference sequence). The CDR3 extends over 14 amino acids.

V and J are TRBV5-1 and TRBJ2-6; a weak D match, TRBD2 (5 bases). The CDR3 loop spans 14 amino acids. V lost 4 bases, J lost 4 bases, and 9 bases lay in between. Germline V gene lookup returns CDR1 SGHRS and CDR2 YFSETQ. As DNA, the CDR3 is TGCGCCAGCAGCGCGTGGAGGGGGGCCAACGTCCTGACTTTC. It specifies CASSAWRGANVLTF.

Comment on this clonotype: The junction and the germline gene differ at one end; a read error may be behind it. The chain joins TRBV4-3 to TRBJ2-1; TRBD2 is a possible D gene (7 bases). The CDR3 totals 11 residues. CDR1 and CDR2 (germline): LGHNA, YSLEER. The CDR3 DNA reads TGCGCCAGCAGCCAAGGGGGGGGGCCGATCTTC. Its translation: CASSQGGGPIF.